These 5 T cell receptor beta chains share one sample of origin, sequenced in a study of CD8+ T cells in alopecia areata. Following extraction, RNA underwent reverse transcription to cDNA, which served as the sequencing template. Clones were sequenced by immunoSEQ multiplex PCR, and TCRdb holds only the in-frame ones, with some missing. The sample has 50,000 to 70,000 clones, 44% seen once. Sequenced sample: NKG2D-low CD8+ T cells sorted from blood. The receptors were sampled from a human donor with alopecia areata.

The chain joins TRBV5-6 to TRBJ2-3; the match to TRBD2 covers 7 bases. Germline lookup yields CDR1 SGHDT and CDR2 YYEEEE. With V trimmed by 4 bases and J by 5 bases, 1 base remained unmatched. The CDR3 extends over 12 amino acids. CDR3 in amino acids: CASSGGGDTQYF. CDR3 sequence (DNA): TGTGCCAGCAGCGGCGGGGGAGATACGCAGTATTTT.

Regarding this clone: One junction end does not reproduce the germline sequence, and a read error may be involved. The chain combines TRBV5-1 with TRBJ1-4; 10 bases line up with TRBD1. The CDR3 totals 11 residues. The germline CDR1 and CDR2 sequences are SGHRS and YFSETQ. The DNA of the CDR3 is TGCGCCAGCAGCTCCGGGACAGGGGTAATTTTT. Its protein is CASSSGTGVIF. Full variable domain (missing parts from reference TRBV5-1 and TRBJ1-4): KAGVTQTPRYLIKTRGQQVTLSCSPISGHRSVSWYQQTPGQGLQFLFEYFSETQRNKGNFPGRFSGRQFSNSRSEMNVSTLELGDSALYLCASSSGTGVIFGSGTQLSVL.

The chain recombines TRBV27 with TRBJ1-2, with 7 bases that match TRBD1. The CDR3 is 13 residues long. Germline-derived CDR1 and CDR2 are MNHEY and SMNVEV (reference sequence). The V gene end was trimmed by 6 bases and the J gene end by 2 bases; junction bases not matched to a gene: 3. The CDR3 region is CASRMGQNYGYTF. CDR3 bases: TGTGCCAGCAGGATGGGACAGAACTATGGCTACACCTTC.

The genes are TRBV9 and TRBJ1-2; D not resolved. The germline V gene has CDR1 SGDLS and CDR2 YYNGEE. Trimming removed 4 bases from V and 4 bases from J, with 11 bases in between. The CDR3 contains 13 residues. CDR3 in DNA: TGTGCCAGCAGCTCTCCGGGCTCCTATGGCTACACCTTC. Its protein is CASSSPGSYGYTF.

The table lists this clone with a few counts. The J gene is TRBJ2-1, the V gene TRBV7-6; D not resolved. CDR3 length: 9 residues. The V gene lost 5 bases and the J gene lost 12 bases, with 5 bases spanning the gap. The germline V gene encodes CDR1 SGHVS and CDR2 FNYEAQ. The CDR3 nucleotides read TGTGCCAGCAGCCCACGGCAGTTCTTC. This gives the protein CASSPRQFF.